Shown below are 23 T cell receptor beta chains from a single sample sequenced in a study of T cell changes during pregnancy in multiple sclerosis. Profiling relied on immunoSEQ multiplex PCR, and the TCRdb table lists in-frame clones only, not all of them. The sample lists around 42,000 clones; 88% were seen once. Sequenced material: peripheral blood, taken in the first trimester of pregnancy. The source is a female donor in good health, enrolled as a control in a pregnancy study.

The V call is TRBV9, the J call TRBJ2-7; tentatively, D is TRBD2 (6 bases). CDR3 length equals 15 residues. The V gene's germline CDR1 is SGDLS and CDR2 YYNGEE. V was pared by 0 bases and J by 0 bases, with 10 bases between. The CDR3 reads CASSVGASASYEQYF. CDR3 nucleotides: TGTGCCAGCAGCGTAGGGGCTAGCGCCTCCTACGAGCAGTACTTC.

V gene TRBV18 combines with J gene TRBJ1-1; possible D gene TRBD1, 6 bases. Germline V lookup: CDR1 KGHSH, CDR2 LQKENI. This CDR3 is built from 16 residues. The V gene lost 3 bases and the J gene lost 0 bases, with 14 bases spanning the gap. The CDR3 sequence is CASSPLGGGMNTEAFF. CDR3 sequence (DNA): TGTGCCAGCTCACCCCTAGGGGGGGGGATGAACACTGAAGCTTTCTTT.

This chain links TRBV19 with TRBJ2-1; D might be TRBD1 (5 bases). The ends were cut back, 5 bases at V and 5 bases at J, with 13 bases in the middle. Germline V gives CDR1 LNHDA, CDR2 SQIVND (reference sequence). The CDR3 is made up of 14 amino acids. In DNA, the CDR3 is TGTGCCAGTAGTGATGCCGGACACCACAATGAGCAGTTCTTC. It translates to CASSDAGHHNEQFF.

The sample holds a few counts of this clone. The chain combines TRBV7-8 with TRBJ1-4, with D possibly TRBD1 on 6 matching bases. Looked up from germline, CDR1 is SGHVS and CDR2 is FQNEAQ. CDR3 length: 15 residues. The V end lost 1 base, the J end lost 6 bases, and 12 bases lay between the germline ends. CDR3 nucleotides: TGTGCCAGCAGCTTAGTGACAGGACGAGATGAAAAACTGTTTTTT. Translating gives CASSLVTGRDEKLFF. Full variable domain (missing parts from reference TRBV7-8 and TRBJ1-4): GAGVSQSPRYKVAKRGQDVALRCDPISGHVSLFWYQQALGQGPEFLTYFQNEAQLDKSGLPSDRFFAERPEGSVSTLKIQRTQQEDSAVYLCASSLVTGRDEKLFFGSGTQLSVL.

This clone was found a few times. The chain has TRBV5-4 and TRBJ1-1; no firm D call. Trimming took off 0 bases at V and 3 bases at J, with 9 bases between the two ends. The V gene's germline CDR1 is SGHNT and CDR2 YYREEE (reference sequence). The CDR3 totals 14 residues. Written as DNA, the CDR3 is TGTGCCAGCAGCTTGGCCGGGGTAGACACTGAAGCTTTCTTT. Amino acid sequence: CASSLAGVDTEAFF.

The V and J genes are TRBV15 and TRBJ1-3; 8 bases match TRBD1. Germline CDR1 and CDR2: LNHNV and YYDKDF (reference sequence). The V gene end was trimmed by 9 bases and the J gene end by 0 bases; junction bases not matched to a gene: 4. CDR3 size: 14 residues. DNA of the CDR3: TGTGCCACTAGAGGACAGGGCTCTGGAAACACCATATATTTT. It translates to CATRGQGSGNTIYF.

This clone was picked up a small number of times. This rearrangement joins TRBV9 to TRBJ1-1; 8 nucleotides line up with TRBD1. The CDR3 loop spans 15 amino acids. The junction had 5 bases not matched to a gene; V was cut back by 3 bases and J by 1 base. The germline CDR1 and CDR2 sequences are SGDLS and YYNGEE. The CDR3 DNA reads TGTGCCAGCAGCGCCCAGGGGGCCGGGAACACTGAAGCTTTCTTT. It is translated as CASSAQGAGNTEAFF.

The CDR3 nucleotides read TGTGCCAGCAGCTTAGGAAGACTCAAGAACTATGGCTACACCTTC. Translated: CASSLGRLKNYGYTF. The chain has TRBV7-2 and TRBJ1-2; no reliable D call. Germline V CDR1 and CDR2: SGHTA, FQGNSA. The germline V and J ends were trimmed by 1 base and 2 bases, with 11 bases remaining between them. The CDR3 is 15 amino acids.

The genes are TRBV29-1 and TRBJ1-2, with D unresolved. CDR1 SQVTM and CDR2 ANQGSEA come from the germline V gene. This CDR3 has 12 amino acids. Trimming removed 0 bases at V and 4 bases at J, with 6 bases between. CDR3 nucleotides: TGCAGCGTTGAAGACCCTCTCTATGGCTACACCTTC. Residues: CSVEDPLYGYTF. The full variable domain, its missing parts supplied by reference TRBV29-1 and TRBJ1-2, is SAVISQKPSRDICQRGTSLTIQCQVDSQVTMMFWYRQQPGQSLTLIATANQGSEATYESGFVIDKFPISRPNLTFSTLTVSNMSPEDSSIYLCSVEDPLYGYTFGSGTRLTVV.

The V and J genes are TRBV5-1 and TRBJ1-2; maybe TRBD1 (5 bases). Germline-derived CDR1 and CDR2 are SGHRS and YFSETQ. This CDR3 is 13 amino acids long. Trimming took 3 bases from V and 3 from J, leaving 9 bases between them. CDR3 loop: CASSSDSDYGYTF. In DNA, the CDR3 is TGCGCCAGCAGCTCTGACAGCGACTATGGCTACACCTTC.

With respect to this clone: The junction differs from germline at one of its ends, possibly a read error. The chain links TRBV5-1 to TRBJ1-2; 7 bases fit TRBD1. CDR3 length equals 14 residues. CDR1 and CDR2 (germline): SGHRS, YFSETQ. CDR3 in amino acids: CASSLGQGDYGYTF. CDR3 coding DNA: TGCGCCAGCAGTTTGGGGCAGGGGGACTATGGCTACACCTTC.

The gene calls are TRBV11-2 and TRBJ1-5; D gene unclear. This CDR3 is 14 amino acids long. V was trimmed by 0 bases and J by 3 bases, leaving 6 bases between them. The germline V gene encodes CDR1 SGHAT and CDR2 FQNNGV. The CDR3 is CASSLDQFNQPQHF. The DNA of the CDR3 is TGTGCCAGCAGCTTAGATCAATTCAATCAGCCCCAGCATTTT.

V gene TRBV11-2 combines with J gene TRBJ1-1; the D is unclear. This CDR3 comprises 14 residues. Germline V gene lookup returns CDR1 SGHAT and CDR2 FQNNGV. V dropped 0 bases and J dropped 5 bases, with 10 bases sitting between them. CDR3 protein: CASSLDFAGTEAFF. CDR3 sequence (DNA): TGTGCCAGCAGCTTAGATTTTGCCGGGACTGAAGCTTTCTTT. The full variable domain, rest sourced from reference TRBV11-2 and TRBJ1-1, is EAGVAQSPRYKIIEKRQSVAFWCNPISGHATLYWYQQILGQGPKLLIQFQNNGVVDDSQLPKDRFSAERLKGVDSTLKIQPAKLEDSAVYLCASSLDFAGTEAFFGQGTRLTVV.

The chain is built from TRBV5-1 and TRBJ1-1; D might be TRBD1 (5 bases). V was cut by 0 bases and J by 5 bases, with 14 bases left in between. Germline-derived CDR1 and CDR2 are SGHRS and YFSETQ. The CDR3 has 15 residues. CDR3 sequence reads: CASSLESGGGTEAFF. CDR3 coding DNA: TGCGCCAGCAGCTTGGAGTCTGGGGGAGGGACTGAAGCTTTCTTT.

The CDR3 spells CASRQGVGEQYF. Written as DNA, the CDR3 is TGTGCCAGCAGACAGGGGGTCGGCGAGCAGTACTTC. The chain recombines TRBV25-1 with TRBJ2-7; 8 nucleotides match TRBD1. The CDR3 is 12 residues long. The trim removed 6 bases at V and 6 bases at J, leaving 4 bases unmatched. CDR1 MGHDK and CDR2 SYGVNS come from the germline V gene.

Only a few counts were recorded for this clone. The chain carries TRBV7-3 and TRBJ1-1; the D gene is possibly TRBD1 (6 bases). CDR1 and CDR2 from the germline V gene are SGHTA and FQGTGA. V was pared by 4 bases and J by 4 bases, with 7 bases between. The CDR3 extends over 12 amino acids. The CDR3 spells CASSSDSTEAFF. DNA of the CDR3: TGTGCCAGCAGCTCGGACAGCACTGAAGCTTTCTTT.

This chain links TRBV29-1 with TRBJ1-1; 7 bases agree with TRBD1. After removal of 7 bases from V and 0 bases from J, the junction contained 11 bases not matched to a gene. There are 15 residues in the CDR3. CDR1 SQVTM and CDR2 ANQGSEA come from the germline V gene. CDR3 loop: CSALRDRLMNTEAFF. CDR3 sequence (DNA): TGCAGCGCGCTCCGGGACAGACTCATGAACACTGAAGCTTTCTTT.

In DNA, the CDR3 is TGTGCCAGTTACGACAGGTGGGAGAACACTGAAGCTTTCTTT. This codes for CASYDRWENTEAFF. The V call is TRBV19, the J call TRBJ1-1; possible D gene TRBD1, 6 bases. Germline V gene sequence: CDR1 LNHDA, CDR2 SQIVND (reference sequence). Trimming removed 8 bases at V and 1 base at J, with 14 bases between. The CDR3 contains 14 residues.

This clone has only one observation. J is TRBJ2-6 and V is TRBV30; maybe TRBD1 (6 bases). The CDR3 consists of 17 residues. Trimming shortened V by 5 bases and J by 1 base, and 18 bases separated the two germline ends. Per the germline V gene, CDR1 is GTSNPN and CDR2 is SVGIG (reference sequence). The CDR3 protein is CAWLAGTTISGANVLTF. The CDR3 nucleotides are TGTGCCTGGCTAGCCGGGACAACGATATCTGGGGCCAACGTCCTGACTTTC. Supplemented by reference TRBV30 and TRBJ2-6, the full variable domain reads SQTIHQWPATLVQPVGSPLSLECTVEGTSNPNLYWYRQAAGRGLQLLFYSVGIGQISSEVPQNLSASRPQDRQFILSSKKLLLSDSGFYLCAWLAGTTISGANVLTFGAGSRLTVL.

The chain carries TRBV30 and TRBJ2-1; 11 nucleotides align to TRBD2. The CDR3 has 13 amino acids. Germline CDR1 reads GTSNPN; CDR2 reads SVGIG (reference sequence). In DNA form, the CDR3 reads TGTGCGTACGGGACTAGCGGAAACAATGAGCAGTTCTTC. Translating it yields CAYGTSGNNEQFF.

The rearrangement joins TRBV27 to TRBJ1-2; 8 bases are shared with TRBD1. The germline V gene encodes CDR1 MNHEY and CDR2 SMNVEV (reference sequence). With 3 bases clipped from V and 4 bases from J, the junction kept 4 bases outside the gene matches. There are 14 residues in the CDR3. CDR3 loop: CASSFSGQGYGYTF. As DNA, the CDR3 is TGTGCCAGCAGTTTCTCCGGACAGGGCTATGGCTACACCTTC.

This clone was picked up one time. The CDR3 region is CASSYRPGRADTQYF. CDR3 nucleotides: TGTGCCAGCAGTTACCGCCCGGGGAGGGCAGATACGCAGTATTTT. This sequence joins TRBV6-5 and TRBJ2-3; TRBD2 matches 7 bases. J was trimmed by 4 bases and V by 2 bases; bases with no gene match: 6. This CDR3 contains 15 residues. Germline CDR1 reads MNHEY; CDR2 reads SVGAGI.

This chain connects TRBV11-2 to TRBJ2-1; the D is unclear. The CDR3 contains 13 residues. Deletions cut 1 base from V and 5 bases from J, with 6 bases between. Germline V gene data show CDR1 as SGHAT and CDR2 as FQNNGV. CDR3 sequence: CASSLGAHNEQFF. In DNA, the CDR3 is TGTGCCAGCAGCTTAGGGGCCCACAATGAGCAGTTCTTC. Supplemented by reference TRBV11-2 and TRBJ2-1, the full variable domain reads EAGVAQSPRYKIIEKRQSVAFWCNPISGHATLYWYQQILGQGPKLLIQFQNNGVVDDSQLPKDRFSAERLKGVDSTLKIQPAKLEDSAVYLCASSLGAHNEQFFGPGTRLTVL.